This entry concerns a single T cell receptor (beta chain). This sample was taken from a study of technical replicates of blood from a few donors. Trimming removed 4 bases from V and 5 bases from J, with 30 bases in between. This CDR3 is built from 19 residues. Germline V CDR1 and CDR2: SEHNR, FQNEAQ (reference sequence). Sequencing used immunoSEQ multiplex PCR; TCRdb keeps in-frame clones, though not all of them. This table has around 90,000 clones, approximately 94% appearing once. V usage is TRBV7-9 and J usage is TRBJ2-7, with D possibly matching TRBD2 (7 bases). This TCR derives from a human donor in good health. Sequences were obtained from T cells isolated from PBMCs. This CDR3 is CASSSPRGAGKANRDEQYF. The CDR3 DNA is TGTGCCAGCAGCTCCCCCCGGGGGGCGGGGAAAGCAAATCGGGACGAGCAGTACTTC.